The 13 T cell receptor beta chains listed next were all sequenced from one sample in a study of T cells in Graves' hyperthyroidism and ophthalmopathy. Using RNA transcripts as the source, TCR beta CDR3 regions were amplified. During a first-round RT-PCR of the TCR CDR3, the HTBI primer set was used. TCRdb redid the calling of the multiplex PCR reads with MiXCR, one entry per CDR3 protein. This table has approximately 600,000 distinct CDR3 sequences, 13% to 15% appearing once. Sequencing used blood. These TCRs come from a woman younger than 35 with Graves' ophthalmopathy.

This clonotype has a handful of counts. J is TRBJ2-5 and V is TRBV7-6, with 7 bases that match TRBD2. The CDR3 is made up of 18 amino acids. J gave up 2 bases and V 1 base, and 13 bases lay outside the gene matches. Germline lookup yields CDR1 SGHVS and CDR2 FNYEAQ. CDR3 amino acids: CASSLEEYRTRGQETQYF. CDR3 coding DNA: TGTGCCAGCAGCTTAGAAGAATACAGGACTAGGGGACAAGAGACCCAGTACTTC.

This clonotype was seen repeatedly, ten times or more. The chain is built from TRBV7-8 and TRBJ2-5; TRBD2 agrees at 14 bases. Trimming took 5 bases from V and 5 from J; bases not matched to a gene: 7. CDR1 and CDR2 from the germline V gene are SGHVS and FQNEAQ. CDR3 length: 16 residues. The chain's CDR3 is CASSLGTSGSRETQYF. The CDR3 DNA sequence: TGTGCCAGCAGCCTGGGGACTAGCGGGAGCAGGGAGACCCAGTACTTC.

The chain joins TRBV4-2 to TRBJ1-4, with D uncertain. Germline-derived CDR1 and CDR2 are LGHNA and YNFKEQ. The CDR3 is 14 amino acids. V dropped 2 bases and J dropped 8 bases, with 12 bases sitting between them. CDR3 amino acids: CASSQYLAEEKLFF. As DNA, the CDR3 is TGTGCCAGCAGCCAATACCTGGCGGAGGAAAAACTGTTTTTT.

This clonotype has ten or more counts. The gene calls are TRBV24-1 and TRBJ2-3; TRBD1 agrees at 8 bases. Germline CDR1 is KGHDR and CDR2 is SFDVKD. Trimming cost V 3 bases and J 2 bases; bases outside gene matches: 27. The length of the CDR3 is 23 residues. CDR3 sequence reads: CATSDPYPTLPSGGADYTDTQYF. CDR3 DNA sequence: TGTGCCACCAGTGATCCGTACCCAACTCTCCCCTCAGGGGGCGCGGACTACACAGATACGCAGTATTTT.

The chain uses TRBV7-9 and TRBJ2-7, with 10 bases that match TRBD1. With V trimmed by 6 bases and J by 6 bases, 14 bases remained unmatched. Germline V gene lookup returns CDR1 SEHNR and CDR2 FQNEAQ (reference sequence). CDR3 length: 16 amino acids. Here the CDR3 reads CASSPPGTGDHGEQYF. Written as DNA, the CDR3 is TGTGCCAGCAGTCCTCCCGGGACAGGGGATCATGGCGAGCAGTACTTC.

This clonotype was counted ten times or more. CDR3 protein: CASSYTNYGYTF. CDR3 coding DNA: TGTGCCAGCAGTTACACTAACTATGGCTACACCTTC. This chain connects TRBV6-6 to TRBJ1-2; D uncertain. V lost 2 bases and J lost 0, with 1 base in between. CDR3 length: 12 amino acids. The germline V gene has CDR1 MNHNY and CDR2 SVGAGI (reference sequence).

This clonotype has more than one count but fewer than ten. This sequence joins TRBV12-3 or TRBV12-4 and TRBJ1-2, with D possibly being TRBD1 (6 bases). There are 12 residues in the CDR3. The germline V and J ends were trimmed by 8 bases and 7 bases, with 14 bases remaining between them. The CDR3 is CASGPGEGGYTF. The DNA of the CDR3 is TGTGCCAGCGGACCAGGGGAGGGTGGCTACACCTTC.

This clonotype has ten or more counts. The rearrangement links TRBV28 to TRBJ2-7; 9 nucleotides line up with TRBD1. The CDR3 is 14 residues long. In germline, CDR1 is MDHEN, CDR2 SYDVKM. The junction had 4 bases not matched to a gene; V was cut back by 2 bases and J by 5 bases. The CDR3 DNA reads as TGTGCCAGCAGTTTAGGGACAGGGAACCACGAGCAGTACTTC. This gives the protein CASSLGTGNHEQYF.

The sample holds a few counts of this clonotype. The chain couples TRBV5-6 to TRBJ1-5, with 10 bases lining up with TRBD1. Trimming took 4 bases from V and 4 from J; bases not matched to a gene: 8. CDR3 length: 16 residues. The V gene's germline CDR1 is SGHDT and CDR2 YYEEEE. The CDR3 sequence: CASSARTGGNNQPQHF. CDR3 coding DNA: TGTGCCAGCAGCGCCAGGACAGGGGGGAATAATCAGCCCCAGCATTTT.

The sample holds a few counts of this clonotype. The genes are TRBV10-3 and TRBJ1-3; D unresolved. The CDR3 has 13 amino acids. Germline V gene data show CDR1 as ENHRY and CDR2 as SYGVKD. Trimming stripped 10 bases from V and 4 bases from J, with 14 bases between. The CDR3 DNA follows: TGTGCCACTCTCGAACCACAGGGAAACACCATATATTTT. Its protein is CATLEPQGNTIYF.

This clonotype was recorded many times. CDR3 sequence: CASSLDLNYGYTF. The CDR3 DNA reads TGTGCCAGCAGTTTAGACCTAAACTATGGCTACACCTTC. The chain recombines TRBV12-3 or TRBV12-4 with TRBJ1-2; D uncertain. This CDR3 has 13 residues. The ends were cut back, 1 base at V and 2 bases at J, with 5 bases in the middle.

To note about this clonotype: At one end the junction does not follow the germline gene, possibly because of a read error. The rearrangement links TRBV7-9 to TRBJ2-1; D may be TRBD2 (5 bases). The CDR3 consists of 13 residues. Germline V gene lookup returns CDR1 SEHNR and CDR2 FQNEAQ (reference sequence). This CDR3 reads CASGFPGYNEQFF. Here the CDR3 DNA reads TGTGCCAGCGGCTTCCCGGGATACAATGAGCAGTTCTTC.

The chain uses TRBV20-1 and TRBJ1-1; 7 nucleotides align to TRBD1. The V segment lost 8 bases and the J segment 4 bases; nucleotides outside the gene matches: 10. The germline V gene encodes CDR1 DFQATT and CDR2 SNEGSKA (reference sequence). The CDR3 covers 13 residues. The CDR3 region has the DNA TGCAGTCTGAAGGGGGCGCTTGGCACTGAAGCTTTCTTT. It is translated as CSLKGALGTEAFF.